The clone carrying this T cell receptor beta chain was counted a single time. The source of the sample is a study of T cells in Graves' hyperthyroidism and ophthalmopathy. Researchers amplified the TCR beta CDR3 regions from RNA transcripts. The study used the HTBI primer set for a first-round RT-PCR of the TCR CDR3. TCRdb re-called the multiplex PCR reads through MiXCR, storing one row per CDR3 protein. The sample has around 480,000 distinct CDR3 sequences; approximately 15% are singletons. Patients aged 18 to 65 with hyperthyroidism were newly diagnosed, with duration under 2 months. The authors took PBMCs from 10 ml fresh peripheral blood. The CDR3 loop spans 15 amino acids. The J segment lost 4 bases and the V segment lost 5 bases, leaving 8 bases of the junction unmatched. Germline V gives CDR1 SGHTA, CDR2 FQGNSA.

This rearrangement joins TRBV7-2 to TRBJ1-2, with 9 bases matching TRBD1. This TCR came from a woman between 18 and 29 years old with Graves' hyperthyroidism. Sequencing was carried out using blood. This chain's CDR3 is CASSEGQGFVYGYTF. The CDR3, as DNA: TGTGCCAGCAGCGAGGGACAGGGCTTTGTCTATGGCTACACCTTC.